This record looks at one T cell receptor beta chain sequence and its context. Its target is not known. This entry belongs to a study of shared clonotypes between healthy human individuals. Study as a whole: Each donor had three CD4 naive, three CD4 memory, two CD8 naive and one CD8 memory plate. Points from the study as a whole: The expectation was that sequencing depth would affect clonotype sharing among donors. In general, naive subsets displayed greater estimated richness than memory subsets did. Rarefaction indicated that sorted-subset sequencing remained incomplete although depth was large.

Germline V CDR1 and CDR2: MDHEN, SYDVKM. The CDR3 is 13 amino acids. Trimming took 6 bases from V and 4 from J; bases not matched to a gene: 5. Selected positively for CCR7 and CD45RO-negative, naive CD8 cells excluded terminally differentiated effector memory CD45RA+ cells. Using immunoSEQ multiplex PCR, the repertoire was profiled, and TCRdb retains in-frame clones only, with some absent. The repertoire holds around 650,000 clones, with approximately 96% as singletons. V and J are TRBV28 and TRBJ2-7, with 8 bases identical to TRBD2. The source is a woman aged 25 to 39 in good health. The source material was naive CD8+ T cells sorted from blood. DNA for the CDR3: TGTGCCAGCAGCCCGGGAGGGCTTTACGAGCAGTACTTC. Translating it yields CASSPGGLYEQYF.